Each of the 12 T cell receptor beta chains below was sequenced from the same sample in a study of T cells in localized non-small cell lung cancer. TCRdb's table, derived via immunoSEQ multiplex PCR, lists solely in-frame clones and lacks some. The sample includes 1,500 or so clones, around 24% of them seen just once. This sample comprised normal lung tissue next to the tumor, obtained before any cancer treatment. These TCRs come from a man aged 18 to 55 with stage II lung adenocarcinoma.

By share, this clone ranks as medium-sized. The chain joins TRBV11-3 to TRBJ2-3; TRBD2 aligns across 7 bases. The V segment lost 0 bases and the J segment 2 bases; nucleotides outside the gene matches: 2. The germline gives CDR1 SGHNT, CDR2 YENEEA. The CDR3 runs to 15 residues. The CDR3: CASSLETSDTDTQYF. The CDR3 DNA is TGTGCCAGCAGCTTAGAAACTAGCGACACAGATACGCAGTATTTT.

V gene TRBV18 combines with J gene TRBJ2-2; D ambiguous. The CDR3 has 14 residues. V lost 8 bases to trimming and J lost 6 bases, with 16 bases between them. Germline V gene lookup returns CDR1 KGHSH and CDR2 LQKENI. In DNA form, the CDR3 reads TGTGCCAGCCAGTTCGACCTCCGTTCCGGGGAGCTGTTTTTT. Amino acid sequence: CASQFDLRSGELFF.

This clone has a handful of counts. This sequence joins TRBV7-5 and TRBJ2-5; the table names TRBD2, a call not compared with the DNA. TRBV7-5 is described as a pseudogene. CDR3 length equals 16 residues. CDR3 sequence (DNA): TGTGCCAGCAGCTTAGTGGGATTCGGGGTAGGGGAGACCCAGTACTTC. Its protein is CASSLVGFGVGETQYF.

This chain uses TRBV30 with TRBJ1-2; 10 bases map to TRBD1. The CDR3 extends over 13 amino acids. Germline V CDR1 and CDR2: GTSNPN, SVGIG (reference sequence). V was pared by 4 bases and J by 6 bases, with 5 bases of the junction left unmatched. This CDR3 reads CAWMDRGADGYTF. The CDR3 DNA sequence: TGTGCCTGGATGGACAGGGGGGCTGATGGCTACACCTTC.

CDR3 loop: CASSLVVGAGTEAFF. DNA for the CDR3: TGCGCCAGCAGCTTGGTTGTAGGGGCAGGGACTGAAGCTTTCTTT. V is TRBV5-1 and J is TRBJ1-1, with D perhaps TRBD1 (5 bases). The CDR3 extends over 15 amino acids. CDR1 is SGHRS and CDR2 is YFSETQ in the germline V gene. V was shortened by 0 bases and J by 5 bases, with 14 bases between the two germline ends.

In this sample, this clone is medium-sized. The chain couples TRBV11-3 to TRBJ2-5, with TRBD2 matching over 11 bases. This CDR3 is built from 17 residues. In germline, CDR1 is SGHNT, CDR2 YENEEA. The ends lost 5 bases at V and 5 bases at J; junction bases unmatched: 13. Here the CDR3 DNA reads TGTGCCAGCAGCAGGACAACTTTAGCGGGGGGGTATGAGACCCAGTACTTC. Translated, it gives CASSRTTLAGGYETQYF.

The chain carries TRBV7-2 and TRBJ1-5; D may be TRBD1 (5 bases). The CDR3 runs 16 residues. V was shortened by 6 bases and J by 5 bases, with 20 bases between the two germline ends. CDR1 is SGHTA, CDR2 FQGNSA, per germline. CDR3 in amino acids: CASSFGGRRPDQPQHF. The CDR3 DNA is TGTGCCAGCAGTTTCGGGGGACGGCGCCCCGATCAGCCCCAGCATTTT.

There are a few counts of this clone. The J gene is TRBJ2-5, the V gene TRBV28; TRBD2 matches at 10 bases. The J segment lost 5 bases and the V segment lost 6 bases, leaving 12 bases of the junction unmatched. Germline CDR1 reads MDHEN; CDR2 reads SYDVKM. The CDR3 contains 16 residues. The CDR3 DNA is TGTGCCAGCAGACCTTTAGCGGGGGGCCCCAGGGAGACCCAGTACTTC. This codes for CASRPLAGGPRETQYF.

The rearrangement uses TRBV9 and TRBJ1-5; maybe TRBD1 (5 bases). V was pared by 6 bases and J by 0 bases, with 10 bases between. Germline-derived CDR1 and CDR2 are SGDLS and YYNGEE. This CDR3 has 14 amino acids. The CDR3 sequence: CASTGIYSNQPQHF. For the CDR3, the DNA is TGTGCCAGCACAGGGATCTATAGCAATCAGCCCCAGCATTTT.

This clone was observed a handful of times. The chain employs TRBV6-8 and TRBJ2-7; 8 positions agree with TRBD2. Germline V gene lookup returns CDR1 MNHGY and CDR2 SAAAGT. The CDR3 totals 13 residues. V lost 7 bases to trimming and J lost 2 bases; unmatched junction nucleotides: 4. The CDR3, as DNA: TGTGCCAGCACTCGCGGGGGGACCTACGAGCAGTACTTC. Protein product: CASTRGGTYEQYF.

The V gene is TRBV18, the J gene TRBJ2-4, with D unclear. Per germline, CDR1 KGHSH and CDR2 LQKENI. This CDR3 contains 15 residues. Trimming cost V 4 bases and J 1 base, with 11 bases left between them. The CDR3 region is CASSLSRSAKNIQYF. The CDR3 DNA reads TGTGCCAGCTCACTATCCCGGTCTGCCAAAAACATTCAGTACTTC.

The V gene is TRBV9, the J gene TRBJ2-5, with D tentatively TRBD2 (6 bases). The CDR3 runs to 15 residues. V lost 4 bases to trimming and J lost 1 base, with 14 bases between them. The V gene's germline CDR1 is SGDLS and CDR2 YYNGEE. CDR3 DNA: TGTGCCAGCAGCCGTAAAGGAGGGGCCCAAGAGACCCAGTACTTC. It encodes CASSRKGGAQETQYF.